The 13 T cell receptor beta chains listed next were all sequenced from one sample in a study of shared clonotypes between healthy human individuals. TCRdb's copy holds only in-frame clones and misses some; the assay was immunoSEQ multiplex PCR. In the table there are a few million clones, approximately 95% of which are singletons. The sample was naive CD4+ T cells from PBMCs. As to subset: CD45RA+ positively selected. The source is a young man in good health. Some clones in this sample may be carry-over from other donors' samples.

The chain uses TRBV5-1 and TRBJ2-7; no reliable D call. CDR1 and CDR2 from the germline V gene are SGHRS and YFSETQ. The CDR3 is 15 amino acids. Trimming took off 0 bases at V and 0 bases at J, with 10 bases between the two ends. Here the CDR3 reads CASSLDSTPSYEQYF. The CDR3 DNA follows: TGCGCCAGCAGCTTGGACAGTACCCCCTCCTACGAGCAGTACTTC. The variable domain in full, with the rest retrieved from reference TRBV5-1 and TRBJ2-7, is KAGVTQTPRYLIKTRGQQVTLSCSPISGHRSVSWYQQTPGQGLQFLFEYFSETQRNKGNFPGRFSGRQFSNSRSEMNVSTLELGDSALYLCASSLDSTPSYEQYFGPGTRLTVT.

As DNA, the CDR3 is TGCGCCAGCAGCAAACCGGGACAGGGTGATACGCAGTATTTT. Protein product: CASSKPGQGDTQYF. This chain uses TRBV10-2 with TRBJ2-3; 9 nucleotides line up with TRBD1. The CDR3 is 14 residues long. CDR1 and CDR2 from the germline V gene are WSHSY and SAAADI. With V trimmed by 6 bases and J by 6 bases, 7 bases remained unmatched.

The V call is TRBV5-4, the J call TRBJ2-2; possible D gene TRBD2, 6 bases. Germline V gene data show CDR1 as SGHNT and CDR2 as YYREEE (reference sequence). The CDR3 runs 13 residues. Trimming cost V 0 bases and J 7 bases, with 7 bases left between them. The CDR3 sequence: CASSLGRDGELFF. DNA of the CDR3: TGTGCCAGCAGCTTGGGGCGGGACGGGGAGCTGTTTTTT.

This clone was seen just once. The chain is built from TRBV2 and TRBJ2-5; tentatively, D is TRBD1 or TRBD2 (5 bases each). The CDR3 loop spans 13 amino acids. Germline V gene sequence: CDR1 SNHLY, CDR2 FYNNEI. V was trimmed by 2 bases and J by 7 bases, leaving 11 bases between them. The CDR3 loop is CASSETVRGTQYF. CDR3 nucleotides: TGTGCCAGCAGTGAAACAGTGAGGGGGACCCAGTACTTC.

The rearrangement links TRBV7-2 to TRBJ2-7; D gene uncertain. Germline V gene data show CDR1 as SGHTA and CDR2 as FQGNSA. CDR3 length equals 15 residues. The V end lost 5 bases, the J end lost 1 base, and 15 bases lay between the germline ends. As DNA, the CDR3 is TGTGCCAGCAGCCCCGAGCTAAGTAAATCCTACGAGCAGTACTTC. It is translated as CASSPELSKSYEQYF. The complete variable domain, with remaining parts taken from reference TRBV7-2 and TRBJ2-7, reads GAGVSQSPSNKVTEKGKDVELRCDPISGHTALYWYRQSLGQGLEFLIYFQGNSAPDKSGLPSDRFSAERTGGSVSTLTIQRTQQEDSAVYLCASSPELSKSYEQYFGPGTRLTVT.

The chain uses TRBV6-5 and TRBJ1-1; D is unclear. Trimming removed 6 bases from V and 2 bases from J, with 7 bases in between. The CDR3 is 12 residues long. Germline values: CDR1 MNHEY, CDR2 SVGAGI. The CDR3 coding sequence is TGTGCCAGCAGCACTTCAAACACTGAAGCTTTCTTT. It yields the protein CASSTSNTEAFF.

The gene calls are TRBV7-2 and TRBJ2-5; 15 bases align to TRBD2. The CDR3 has 16 residues. V lost 5 bases, J lost 11 bases, and 12 bases stayed unmatched. Per germline, CDR1 SGHTA and CDR2 FQGNSA. CDR3 loop: CASSPQGLAGGGEQYF. The CDR3 DNA reads TGTGCCAGCAGCCCCCAGGGACTAGCGGGAGGAGGAGAGCAGTACTTC.

About this clone itself: The sample contains more than one DNA sequence encoding this CDR3. The J gene is TRBJ1-5, the V gene TRBV5-1; TRBD1 matches 7 bases. V was pared by 0 bases and J by 4 bases, with 4 bases of the junction left unmatched. The CDR3 spans 15 residues. Looked up from germline, CDR1 is SGHRS and CDR2 is YFSETQ. CDR3 DNA sequence: TGCGCCAGCAGCTTGGCCGGGACAGAAAATCAGCCCCAGCATTTT. Encoded protein: CASSLAGTENQPQHF.

The chain links TRBV30 to TRBJ2-3; 10 nucleotides agree with TRBD2. Germline CDR1 reads GTSNPN; CDR2 reads SVGIG (reference sequence). Trimming at V came to 3 bases and at J to 6 bases, leaving 9 bases not matched to a gene. The CDR3 runs to 15 residues. CDR3 nucleotides: TGTGCCTGGAGAACTAGCGGGAAGGCGGTGGATACGCAGTATTTT. Translating it yields CAWRTSGKAVDTQYF. The whole variable domain, remainder taken from reference TRBV30 and TRBJ2-3, is SQTIHQWPATLVQPVGSPLSLECTVEGTSNPNLYWYRQAAGRGLQLLFYSVGIGQISSEVPQNLSASRPQDRQFILSSKKLLLSDSGFYLCAWRTSGKAVDTQYFGPGTRLTVL.

CDR3 sequence (DNA): TGTGCCAGCAGCACCCCGGGGGGTAACGGGGAGCTGTTTTTT. Its translation: CASSTPGGNGELFF. The rearrangement uses TRBV6-5 and TRBJ2-2; TRBD2 matches at 7 bases. This CDR3 has 14 residues. Per the germline V gene, CDR1 is MNHEY and CDR2 is SVGAGI. V gave up 6 bases and J gave up 7 bases; unmatched junction bases: 8.

The rearrangement joins TRBV28 to TRBJ2-7; D possibly corresponds to TRBD2 (6 bases). Trimming removed 2 bases from V and 3 bases from J, with 11 bases in between. The CDR3 extends over 14 amino acids. The germline CDR1 and CDR2 sequences are MDHEN and SYDVKM. The DNA for the CDR3 is TGTGCCAGCAGTTTAACTAGCCAAATCTACGAGCAGTACTTC. Translating gives CASSLTSQIYEQYF.

Of note for this clone: Additional DNA sequences in this sample encode the identical CDR3. This sequence joins TRBV5-1 and TRBJ2-6; D gene uncertain. The CDR3 contains 15 residues. Germline values: CDR1 SGHRS, CDR2 YFSETQ. Trimming pared 1 base from V and 0 bases from J, leaving 5 bases between. This chain's CDR3 is CASSLLASGANVLTF. CDR3 DNA: TGCGCCAGCAGCTTGTTGGCCTCTGGGGCCAACGTCCTGACTTTC.

Comments on this clone: Additional DNA sequences in this sample encode the identical CDR3. The chain joins TRBV11-2 to TRBJ2-5, with no clear D. This CDR3 is 12 amino acids long. CDR1 is SGHAT, CDR2 FQNNGV, per germline. Trimming took off 2 bases at V and 5 bases at J, with 6 bases between the two ends. The CDR3 region has the DNA TGTGCCAGCAGCTTATCGCGTGAGACCCAGTACTTC. Protein: CASSLSRETQYF.